This entry lists 5 T cell receptor beta chains sequenced from one sample in a study of T cell repertoires in cytomegalovirus infection. MiXCR, run by TCRdb on the reads, gives a single entry per CDR3 protein. The sample carries approximately 550,000 distinct CDR3 sequences, 15% to 20% recorded once. Sequencing input: CD8+ T cells from PBMCs. The receptor source for this set is a human donor in good health (CMV status not recorded). Some clones in this sample may be carry-over from other donors' samples.

The chain couples TRBV29-1 to TRBJ2-2; D tentatively reads TRBD1 or TRBD2 (5 bases each). CDR3 size: 13 residues. V was clipped by 2 bases and J by 6 bases, with 10 bases between them. Germline V gene data show CDR1 as SQVTM and CDR2 as ANQGSEA. The CDR3 here is CSVEQGVAGELFF. The CDR3 coding sequence is TGCAGCGTTGAACAGGGAGTAGCCGGGGAGCTGTTTTTT.

This sequence joins TRBV11-2 and TRBJ1-3; D uncertain. V lost 3 bases, J lost 4 bases, and 22 bases lay in between. The germline V gene has CDR1 SGHAT and CDR2 FQNNGV. This CDR3 comprises 18 residues. Here the CDR3 reads CASSFWASSGVEGNTIYF. The CDR3 DNA follows: TGTGCCAGCAGCTTCTGGGCTTCATCGGGCGTCGAGGGAAACACCATATATTTT.

Regarding this clonotype: This may arise from a read error, as a much more abundant clone is one base away. V is TRBV27 and J is TRBJ2-7; D might be TRBD1 or TRBD2, each matching 5 bases. CDR3 length equals 13 residues. CDR1 is MNHEY, CDR2 SMNVEV, per germline (reference sequence). In DNA form, the CDR3 reads TGTGCCAGCTCCGGGACGGACTCCTGCGAGCAGTACTTC. As protein: CASSGTDSCEQYF.

This clonotype has ten or more counts. The CDR3 reads CASSYREGNQPQHF. CDR3 in DNA: TGTGCCAGCAGTTACCGGGAGGGCAATCAGCCCCAGCATTTT. This chain joins TRBV6-5 and TRBJ1-5; D is undetermined. Trimming took off 2 bases at V and 2 bases at J, with 7 bases between the two ends. The CDR3 is made up of 14 amino acids. CDR1 and CDR2 from the germline V gene are MNHEY and SVGAGI.

The chain uses TRBV20-1 and TRBJ2-3, with D unresolved. Germline values: CDR1 DFQATT, CDR2 SNEGSKA (reference sequence). The CDR3 runs 16 residues. The V end lost 1 base, the J end lost 0 bases, and 14 bases lay between the germline ends. CDR3 DNA sequence: TGCAGTGCTAGAGTGTACGGAATCTTTAGCACAGATACGCAGTATTTT. This translates into CSARVYGIFSTDTQYF.